This TCR beta chain was obtained from a study of siplizumab effects on memory and regulatory T cells. TCR templates, 80,000 to 100,000 per sample, were assayed. Produced via immunoSEQ multiplex PCR; TCRdb's table is partial and in-frame only. The repertoire holds around 100,000 clones, with 75% to 95% as singletons. The CDR3 runs to 14 residues. Per germline, CDR1 MDHEN and CDR2 SYDVKM. The germline V and J ends were trimmed by 1 base and 6 bases, with 12 bases remaining between them. General study results and limits: Naive T cells apparently outstripped memory cells in diversity and seemed major alloresponse contributors. Mappable alloreactive CD4+ clones averaged around 71% Treg-derived with siplizumab versus 26.9% in controls.

Remarks on this clone: The antigen remains unidentified.

The specimen was CD4+ T cells sorted from blood. J is TRBJ1-1 and V is TRBV28, with D hard to call. The receptor was derived from a human donor in good health. CDR3 region: CASSLSTGGPEAFF. CDR3 coding DNA: TGTGCCAGCAGTTTATCAACGGGTGGACCTGAAGCTTTCTTT.